Described below is a single TCR beta chain sequence and its context. One end of the junction fails to match germline, which may point to a read error. These data belong to a study of T cells in Graves' hyperthyroidism and ophthalmopathy. Template material for amplifying TCR beta CDR3 regions consisted of RNA transcripts. With the HTBI primer set, the TCR CDR3 went through a first round of RT-PCR. Each CDR3 protein gets one entry after TCRdb re-called the multiplex PCR reads with MiXCR. The table records roughly 500,000 distinct CDR3 sequences, 46% of them present only once. The source is an adult woman with Graves' disease, either hyperthyroidism or ophthalmopathy (not recorded which). The sequenced material came from peripheral blood or thyroid tissue (not recorded which).

Written as DNA, the CDR3 is TGCAGTGCTAGAGATTTCAAGGGCTCGCTAGTCTTC. Translation gives CSARDFKGSLVF. The rearrangement uses TRBV20-1 and TRBJ2-7; D gene unclear. In germline, CDR1 is DFQATT, CDR2 SNEGSKA (reference sequence). The CDR3 has 12 amino acids.